This TCR beta chain appears in the sequencing data of a study of shared clonotypes between healthy human individuals. Of note for this clone: Its antigen is unknown.

Clones were read by immunoSEQ multiplex PCR, and TCRdb kept only the in-frame ones, dropping some. The sample includes roughly 2.2 million clones, 90% to 95% of them seen just once. The CDR3 runs to 13 residues. The V gene end was trimmed by 5 bases and the J gene end by 8 bases; junction bases not matched to a gene: 9. CDR1 is SQVTM, CDR2 ANQGSEA, per germline. Study-level findings and limits: Lower generation probabilities were found for non-shared clonotypes than for those shared by all four donors.

The clonotype comes from a man younger than 30 in good health. Some clones in this sample may be carry-over from other donors' samples. The sequenced sample consisted of naive CD4+ T cells from PBMCs. Subset indicated: CD45RA+ positively selected. V gene TRBV29-1 combines with J gene TRBJ2-1, with 7 bases that match TRBD2. Written as DNA, the CDR3 is TGCAGCGTTCGAGGACTAGTAGCAGATGAGCAGTTCTTC. Encoded protein: CSVRGLVADEQFF.